This T cell receptor beta chain was recorded in a study of siplizumab effects on memory and regulatory T cells. This clone was found once. Its antigen is as yet unknown. Germline loops: CDR1 MNHEY, CDR2 SVGAGI. After removal of 0 bases from V and 11 bases from J, the junction contained 6 bases not matched to a gene. This CDR3 is 14 amino acids long. Study observations and caveats: Researchers could not give a naive or memory phenotype to roughly 75-95% of proliferating CD4+ or CD8+ clones.

Some clones are missing from TCRdb's copy, which holds only in-frame ones; the method was immunoSEQ multiplex PCR. The sample has some 99,000 clones, roughly nine tenths seen once; the top ten hold more than 0.65%. Sequenced input: Tregs sorted from blood. This clonotype was obtained from a human donor in good health. V usage is TRBV6-5 and J usage is TRBJ2-4; 8 nucleotides agree with TRBD2. DNA for the CDR3: TGTGCCAGCAGTTACTCCGGGACTAGGGTGGTTCAGTACTTC. Its translation: CASSYSGTRVVQYF.